One and the same sample provided the 10 T cell receptor beta chains below, sequenced in a study of blood T cell repertoires in COVID-19. Only in-frame clones appear in the TCRdb table, and some are missing; sequencing was by immunoSEQ multiplex PCR. The sample includes tens of thousands of clones, 82% of them seen just once. The material sequenced was peripheral blood. These receptors were collected from a woman aged 60-75 years with acute or convalescent COVID-19.

This clone was seen a few times. V usage is TRBV12-3 or TRBV12-4 and J usage is TRBJ1-2; D unclear. V shed 2 bases and J shed 4 bases, with 8 bases lying between them. CDR3 size: 13 residues. The CDR3 bases are TGTGCCAGCAGTTTAAACAGAAGCTATGGCTACACCTTC. Translation gives CASSLNRSYGYTF.

The V call is TRBV2, the J call TRBJ2-1; 9 bases line up with TRBD2. The CDR3 consists of 16 residues. The V and J ends lost 6 bases and 10 bases, in that order; junction bases with no gene match: 16. In germline, CDR1 is SNHLY, CDR2 FYNNEI. This CDR3 reads CASRGGLGLALGEQFF. The CDR3 nucleotides read TGTGCCAGCAGGGGCGGTTTGGGACTAGCCCTCGGGGAGCAGTTCTTC.

The chain employs TRBV29-1 and TRBJ1-1; D ambiguous. Trimming shortened V by 4 bases and J by 4 bases, and 25 bases separated the two germline ends. Germline loops: CDR1 SQVTM, CDR2 ANQGSEA. The CDR3 runs to 17 residues. Here the CDR3 DNA reads TGCAGCGTTGGGGCGGTATGGGGAGGCAGTGAAGGCACTGAAGCTTTCTTT. Residues: CSVGAVWGGSEGTEAFF.

This clone was recorded only once. The CDR3 loop is CASSKRQGVSNEQFF. In DNA form, the CDR3 reads TGCGCCAGCAGCAAAAGACAGGGCGTAAGCAATGAGCAGTTCTTC. V usage is TRBV5-1 and J usage is TRBJ2-1, with 7 bases fitting TRBD1. CDR1 and CDR2 from the germline V gene are SGHRS and YFSETQ. Losses at the gene ends were 4 bases for V and 6 bases for J; bases not matched to a gene: 10. The CDR3 sequence is 15 residues long.

This clone was observed a handful of times. The chain joins TRBV12-5 to TRBJ1-1, with D possibly matching TRBD1 (5 bases). The V gene lost 6 bases and the J gene lost 3 bases, with 11 bases spanning the gap. CDR1 is LGHNT, CDR2 FRNRAP, per germline. The CDR3 consists of 13 residues. DNA for the CDR3: TGTGCTAGTGGCCAAGACAGAGACACTGAAGCTTTCTTT. It encodes CASGQDRDTEAFF.

The genes are TRBV18 and TRBJ1-1; TRBD1 matches 7 bases. Per the germline V gene, CDR1 is KGHSH and CDR2 is LQKENI. Germline trimming cut 6 bases from V and 3 bases from J; bases unmatched to any gene: 4. This CDR3 region has 13 residues. This chain's CDR3 is CASSYTGDTEAFF. The CDR3 bases are TGTGCCAGCTCGTACACAGGGGACACTGAAGCTTTCTTT.

V usage is TRBV27 and J usage is TRBJ1-2, with 8 bases lining up with TRBD1. CDR3 size: 14 residues. CDR1 and CDR2 from the germline V gene are MNHEY and SMNVEV (reference sequence). The trim removed 2 bases at V and 9 bases at J, leaving 8 bases unmatched. The CDR3 spells CASSLSGQGGRYTF. The CDR3 region has the DNA TGTGCCAGCAGTTTAAGTGGACAGGGCGGTCGCTACACCTTC.

The chain recombines TRBV6-6 with TRBJ1-3, with TRBD1 as a possible D gene (5 bases). The V and J ends lost 9 bases and 3 bases respectively, with 12 bases between them. Germline-derived CDR1 and CDR2 are MNHNY and SVGAGI (reference sequence). This CDR3 is built from 13 residues. The CDR3 DNA follows: TGTGCCAGTACCCGCGGGGGTGGAAACACCATATATTTT. It yields the protein CASTRGGGNTIYF.

This chain links TRBV11-3 with TRBJ2-2; TRBD1 matches 12 bases. Germline V gives CDR1 SGHNT, CDR2 YENEEA. With V trimmed by 5 bases and J by 7 bases, 5 bases remained unmatched. This CDR3 contains 15 residues. The CDR3: CASSEGQGASGELFF. The CDR3, as DNA: TGTGCCAGCAGCGAGGGACAGGGGGCGAGCGGGGAGCTGTTTTTT.

CDR3 sequence: CASSLTGDSGNTIYF. CDR3 nucleotides: TGCGCCAGCAGCTTGACAGGGGACTCTGGAAACACCATATATTTT. V and J are TRBV5-1 and TRBJ1-3; 7 bases are shared with TRBD1. The V gene's germline CDR1 is SGHRS and CDR2 YFSETQ. The CDR3 runs 15 residues. The V gene end was trimmed by 1 base and the J gene end by 0 bases; junction bases not matched to a gene: 1.